Below are 28 T cell receptor beta chains sequenced from a single sample in a study of blood T cell repertoires in COVID-19. Measured with immunoSEQ multiplex PCR; TCRdb has only the in-frame clones, and not every one. Altogether about 63,000 clones are present, 70% to 80% being singletons, with the ten largest covering roughly a third. The sample consisted of peripheral blood. These receptors were collected from a human donor in a cohort sampled during active COVID-19.

The chain has TRBV4-1 and TRBJ2-5; no firm D call. Germline V gene lookup returns CDR1 MGHRA and CDR2 YSYEKL. This CDR3 is 15 amino acids long. V was shortened by 0 bases and J by 5 bases, with 13 bases between the two germline ends. In nucleotides, the CDR3 is TGCGCCAGCAGCCAAGAGGCTCCGAAGTTGGAGACCCAGTACTTC. Its protein is CASSQEAPKLETQYF.

The rearrangement links TRBV25-1 to TRBJ2-7, with D hard to call. V was pared by 1 base and J by 2 bases, with 9 bases between. The CDR3 runs to 14 residues. Germline lookup yields CDR1 MGHDK and CDR2 SYGVNS. The CDR3: CASSESTVPYEQYF. The CDR3 DNA sequence: TGTGCCAGCAGTGAATCAACAGTTCCCTACGAGCAGTACTTC.

This clone was detected once. The chain combines TRBV27 with TRBJ2-1; D is uncertain. Between the trimmed V and J ends, which lost 6 bases and 2 bases, there was a span of 14 bases. CDR3 length: 15 amino acids. Per germline, CDR1 MNHEY and CDR2 SMNVEV (reference sequence). The CDR3 nucleotides are TGTGCCAGCAGCCCATTCAAGCAGGCCTACAATGAGCAGTTCTTC. It is translated as CASSPFKQAYNEQFF.

The rearrangement links TRBV11-2 to TRBJ2-7; D is possibly TRBD2 (5 bases). V was cut by 5 bases and J by 4 bases, with 15 bases left in between. CDR1 is SGHAT, CDR2 FQNNGV, per germline. CDR3 length: 14 amino acids. The CDR3 reads CASSPVGSMYEQYF. CDR3 bases: TGTGCCAGCAGCCCCGTAGGGAGCATGTACGAGCAGTACTTC.

The rearrangement links TRBV30 to TRBJ2-7; 8 bases fit TRBD1. There are 13 residues in the CDR3. Germline V CDR1 and CDR2: GTSNPN, SVGIG (reference sequence). Germline trimming cut 0 bases from V and 3 bases from J; bases unmatched to any gene: 1. CDR3 coding DNA: TGTGCCTGGAGTGTCGGACAGGGCTACGAGCAGTACTTC. It translates to CAWSVGQGYEQYF. Full variable domain (outside the CDR3, taken from reference TRBV30 and TRBJ2-7): SQTIHQWPATLVQPVGSPLSLECTVEGTSNPNLYWYRQAAGRGLQLLFYSVGIGQISSEVPQNLSASRPQDRQFILSSKKLLLSDSGFYLCAWSVGQGYEQYFGPGTRLTVT.

This chain joins TRBV5-1 and TRBJ2-7; the match to TRBD1 covers 7 bases. CDR3 length equals 14 residues. CDR1 is SGHRS and CDR2 is YFSETQ in the germline V gene. V lost 7 bases and J lost 6; bases outside the gene matches: 13. CDR3 protein: CASYPGQSNSEQYF. CDR3 DNA sequence: TGCGCCAGCTATCCGGGACAGTCAAACTCCGAGCAGTACTTC.

This chain links TRBV4-1 with TRBJ1-2; 7 nucleotides line up with TRBD1. This CDR3 spans 13 amino acids. The germline V gene has CDR1 MGHRA and CDR2 YSYEKL. After removal of 4 bases from V and 3 bases from J, the junction contained 2 bases not matched to a gene. CDR3 residues: CASSPGQYYGYTF. The CDR3 nucleotides are TGCGCCAGCAGCCCGGGACAGTACTATGGCTACACCTTC.

This clone was seen a handful of times. The chain joins TRBV9 to TRBJ2-7; maybe TRBD2 (6 bases). V lost 3 bases, J lost 2 bases, and 15 bases lay in between. Germline V gives CDR1 SGDLS, CDR2 YYNGEE. The CDR3 spans 15 residues. As DNA, the CDR3 is TGTGCCAGCAGCGGGTCCCGGGACTCTACCTACGAGCAGTACTTC. Translated, it gives CASSGSRDSTYEQYF.

CDR3 sequence: CASSLDRITARGGELFF. The CDR3 DNA sequence: TGTGCCAGCAGCTTAGATAGAATAACAGCCCGGGGCGGGGAGCTGTTTTTT. This chain uses TRBV11-2 with TRBJ2-2; D possibly corresponds to TRBD2 (5 bases). Trimming removed 0 bases from V and 7 bases from J, with 18 bases in between. The CDR3 is 17 amino acids. Germline V gene lookup returns CDR1 SGHAT and CDR2 FQNNGV.

The V call is TRBV9, the J call TRBJ2-3, with 8 bases fitting TRBD2. CDR3 length: 15 residues. Germline trimming cut 2 bases from V and 1 base from J; bases unmatched to any gene: 3. The V gene's germline CDR1 is SGDLS and CDR2 YYNGEE. CDR3 DNA: TGTGCCAGCAGCGTCGCGGGAGGAGGCACAGATACGCAGTATTTT. This gives the protein CASSVAGGGTDTQYF.

The chain combines TRBV18 with TRBJ1-2, with D possibly TRBD1 on 6 matching bases. The V and J ends lost 3 bases and 4 bases respectively, with 12 bases between them. Germline V gene sequence: CDR1 KGHSH, CDR2 LQKENI. There are 14 residues in the CDR3. CDR3 sequence (DNA): TGTGCCAGCTCACCGACGGACAGCCGCTATGGCTACACCTTC. This translates into CASSPTDSRYGYTF.

This rearrangement joins TRBV9 to TRBJ2-2; D is perhaps TRBD2 (6 bases). CDR1 SGDLS and CDR2 YYNGEE come from the germline V gene. The V end was cut by 5 bases, the J end by 7 bases, with 12 bases between. CDR3 length: 13 amino acids. The chain's CDR3 is CASRAGTDGELFF. Here the CDR3 DNA reads TGTGCCAGCAGGGCGGGGACTGACGGGGAGCTGTTTTTT.

The chain is built from TRBV6-5 and TRBJ1-2, with 9 bases aligning to TRBD1. Losses at the gene ends were 5 bases for V and 6 bases for J; bases not matched to a gene: 4. Germline values: CDR1 MNHEY, CDR2 SVGAGI. The length of the CDR3 is 13 residues. CDR3 residues: CASSRRDRDGYTF. The DNA for the CDR3 is TGTGCCAGCAGTCGCCGGGACAGGGATGGCTACACCTTC.

This clone was seen a handful of times. In DNA form, the CDR3 reads TGTGCCAGCTCACCACCCGCGCGCAGGACTAGCACAGATACGCAGTATTTT. This codes for CASSPPARRTSTDTQYF. The genes are TRBV18 and TRBJ2-3, with D tentatively TRBD2 (5 bases). Germline V gene sequence: CDR1 KGHSH, CDR2 LQKENI. This CDR3 has 17 amino acids. V was clipped by 0 bases and J by 0 bases, with 13 bases between them.

This clone was seen once. The chain's CDR3 is CASSLVGPSYNEQFF. CDR3 nucleotide sequence: TGTGCCAGCAGCTTGGTGGGGCCCTCCTACAATGAGCAGTTCTTC. The genes are TRBV5-4 and TRBJ2-1, with a weak D call TRBD1 (5 bases). This CDR3 comprises 15 residues. Per germline, CDR1 SGHNT and CDR2 YYREEE (reference sequence). Trimming removed 0 bases from V and 0 bases from J, with 7 bases in between.

The rearrangement links TRBV5-4 to TRBJ1-1; D uncertain. The CDR3 has 14 residues. Germline V gene data show CDR1 as SGHNT and CDR2 as YYREEE (reference sequence). V lost 3 bases and J 0 bases, leaving 9 bases between the germline ends. The DNA of the CDR3 is TGTGCCAGCAGCTCCCTGCTAGTGAACACTGAAGCTTTCTTT. Protein sequence: CASSSLLVNTEAFF.

This chain connects TRBV7-6 to TRBJ2-1; 10 positions agree with TRBD2. The J segment lost 4 bases and the V segment lost 5 bases, leaving 5 bases of the junction unmatched. From germline, CDR1 is SGHVS and CDR2 FNYEAQ. The CDR3 covers 15 residues. The CDR3 sequence is CASSLTSGDYNEQFF. CDR3 coding DNA: TGTGCCAGCAGCCTCACTAGCGGGGATTACAATGAGCAGTTCTTC.

This chain links TRBV20-1 with TRBJ2-7, with 7 bases aligning to TRBD1. V was pared by 6 bases and J by 7 bases, with 6 bases of the junction left unmatched. From germline, CDR1 is DFQATT and CDR2 SNEGSKA (reference sequence). CDR3 size: 11 residues. The CDR3 is CSASGTEEQYF. The CDR3 nucleotides are TGCAGTGCCTCCGGGACAGAAGAGCAGTACTTC.

This chain joins TRBV4-2 and TRBJ2-2; 8 bases align to TRBD1. CDR1 LGHNA and CDR2 YNFKEQ come from the germline V gene. The CDR3 loop spans 20 amino acids. With V trimmed by 0 bases and J by 4 bases, 16 bases remained unmatched. The CDR3: CASSQDSTGGQSWVTGELFF. For the CDR3, the DNA is TGTGCCAGCAGCCAAGATTCCACAGGGGGTCAGAGTTGGGTCACCGGGGAGCTGTTTTTT.

V gene TRBV2 combines with J gene TRBJ2-1; weak D call: TRBD2 (5 bases). The length of the CDR3 is 12 residues. CDR1 is SNHLY and CDR2 is FYNNEI in the germline V gene. Trimming pared 6 bases from V and 9 bases from J, leaving 12 bases between. This CDR3 is CASSGPGGEQFF. The CDR3 DNA reads as TGTGCCAGCAGCGGCCCCGGAGGTGAGCAGTTCTTC.

V and J are TRBV6-6 and TRBJ1-5, with 7 positions matching TRBD1. There are 16 residues in the CDR3. Germline CDR1 reads MNHNY; CDR2 reads SVGAGI (reference sequence). V dropped 2 bases and J dropped 1; count of bases not matched to a gene: 5. CDR3 protein: CASSYDRQGSNQPQHF. CDR3 in DNA: TGTGCCAGCAGTTACGATAGACAGGGCAGCAATCAGCCCCAGCATTTT.

The rearrangement joins TRBV20-1 to TRBJ1-1; D is uncertain. The germline V gene has CDR1 DFQATT and CDR2 SNEGSKA (reference sequence). CDR3 size: 13 residues. V dropped 3 bases and J dropped 0 bases, with 8 bases sitting between them. The CDR3: CSASWQVNTEAFF. CDR3 coding DNA: TGCAGTGCTAGTTGGCAAGTGAACACTGAAGCTTTCTTT.

This clone has more than one count but fewer than ten. CDR3: CASSKGDWWQGGKYEQYF. CDR3 nucleotide sequence: TGTGCCAGCAGCAAAGGGGATTGGTGGCAGGGGGGAAAGTACGAGCAGTACTTC. J is TRBJ2-7 and V is TRBV21-1; the table assigns TRBD1, which was not confirmed against the DNA. TRBV21-1 counts as a pseudogene. The CDR3 covers 18 residues.

V and J are TRBV19 and TRBJ1-5; tentatively, D is TRBD1 (6 bases). Trimming shortened V by 5 bases and J by 6 bases, and 17 bases separated the two germline ends. Germline V CDR1 and CDR2: LNHDA, SQIVND (reference sequence). This CDR3 is 15 amino acids long. CDR3 residues: CASSLGSGASQPQHF. The CDR3 DNA is TGTGCCAGTAGTCTAGGGTCAGGGGCAAGTCAGCCCCAGCATTTT.

This clone was observed a single time. The J gene is TRBJ2-2, the V gene TRBV30, with D possibly being TRBD1 (5 bases). The V gene's germline CDR1 is GTSNPN and CDR2 SVGIG (reference sequence). Trimming removed 0 bases at V and 5 bases at J, with 13 bases between. The CDR3 runs to 15 residues. This CDR3 reads CAWSVQALGTGELFF. CDR3 DNA: TGTGCCTGGAGTGTACAGGCTCTGGGTACCGGGGAGCTGTTTTTT.

The CDR3 loop reads CASSLGAGVRKEQFF. CDR3 nucleotides: TGCGCCAGCAGCTTGGGGGCGGGAGTGAGGAAGGAGCAGTTCTTC. The gene calls are TRBV5-1 and TRBJ2-1; TRBD2 agrees at 7 bases. This CDR3 is 15 amino acids long. The junction had 10 bases not matched to a gene; V was cut back by 0 bases and J by 10 bases. Germline CDR1 is SGHRS and CDR2 is YFSETQ.

The V gene is TRBV10-1, the J gene TRBJ2-1; possible D gene TRBD1, 7 bases. The CDR3 has 14 amino acids. V shed 8 bases and J shed 0 bases, with 11 bases lying between them. Germline lookup yields CDR1 WNHNN and CDR2 SYGVQD (reference sequence). This CDR3 is CASAGGSSYNEQFF. For the CDR3, the DNA is TGCGCCAGCGCAGGGGGGTCCTCCTACAATGAGCAGTTCTTC.

The chain uses TRBV5-1 and TRBJ2-1, with 8 nucleotides matching TRBD2. The germline V gene has CDR1 SGHRS and CDR2 YFSETQ. V gave up 3 bases and J gave up 7 bases; unmatched junction bases: 12. The CDR3 spans 16 residues. CDR3 in amino acids: CASSYFSGRGANEQFF. CDR3 coding DNA: TGCGCCAGCAGCTACTTCAGCGGGAGAGGGGCGAATGAGCAGTTCTTC.